The 9 T cell receptor beta chains below were found in one sample sequenced in a study of cytomegalovirus exposure and HLA in healthy donors (dated by TCRdb to 2016 to 2017). Library prep was done by the immunoSEQ multiplex PCR assay. A mixture of 60 forward primers for TCR Vbeta segments and 13 reverse primers for TCR Jbeta segments was used in the multiplex PCR. TCRdb's version of the immuneACCESS table is confined to in-frame rearrangements and falls short of the full clone set. An unresolved V gene accounts for under half of the shortfall where checked; the remainder is of unknown origin. The table for this sample lists about 150,000 clones; around 90% of them were counted only once. Of the sample, roughly 0.5% is held by the ten largest clones. The source material was PBMCs. Receptors were obtained from a woman between 35 and 50 years old in good health and CMV-seronegative.

This rearrangement joins TRBV5-1 to TRBJ2-3; 7 bases fit TRBD1. The junction had 7 bases not matched to a gene; V was cut back by 4 bases and J by 2 bases. The germline V gene has CDR1 SGHRS and CDR2 YFSETQ. CDR3 length equals 15 residues. The DNA of the CDR3 is TGCGCCAGCAGCCCGGGACAGCTTATCACAGATACGCAGTATTTT. Translating gives CASSPGQLITDTQYF.

This rearrangement joins TRBV6-5 to TRBJ1-1; D possibly corresponds to TRBD1 (5 bases). The V and J ends lost 5 bases and 1 base respectively, with 8 bases between them. The germline gives CDR1 MNHEY, CDR2 SVGAGI. This CDR3 is built from 13 residues. CDR3 bases: TGTGCCAGCAGTGATCAGGGGAACACTGAAGCTTTCTTT. Its translation is CASSDQGNTEAFF.

The gene calls are TRBV27 and TRBJ1-5, with 10 nucleotides matching TRBD1. The CDR3 is made up of 18 amino acids. CDR1 and CDR2 (germline): MNHEY, SMNVEV (reference sequence). After removal of 9 bases from V and 3 bases from J, the junction contained 17 bases not matched to a gene. The CDR3 region is CARQRRGTGAGFNQPQHF. Here the CDR3 DNA reads TGTGCCAGGCAACGGAGGGGGACAGGGGCGGGCTTCAATCAGCCCCAGCATTTT.

This sequence joins TRBV7-9 and TRBJ2-5; D is possibly TRBD1 (5 bases). This CDR3 comprises 13 residues. CDR1 is SEHNR, CDR2 FQNEAQ, per germline (reference sequence). V was shortened by 4 bases and J by 1 base, with 7 bases between the two germline ends. The CDR3 region is CASSSDTQETQYF. CDR3 bases: TGTGCCAGCAGCTCGGACACCCAAGAGACCCAGTACTTC. The full variable domain, with the rest looked up from reference TRBV7-9 and TRBJ2-5, is DTGVSQNPRHKITKRGQNVTFRCDPISEHNRLYWYRQTLGQGPEFLTYFQNEAQLEKSRLLSDRFSAERPKGSFSTLEIQRTEQGDSAMYLCASSSDTQETQYFGPGTRLLVL.

This clone was observed once. In nucleotides, the CDR3 is TGTGCCAGCAGGTACGCCTACGAGCAGTACTTC. Its protein is CASRYAYEQYF. The chain joins TRBV2 to TRBJ2-5; D is ambiguous. The J call could be wrong; TRBJ2-7 is a better fit for the DNA end. Looked up from germline, CDR1 is SNHLY and CDR2 is FYNNEI. CDR3 length equals 11 residues.

This rearrangement joins TRBV7-3 to TRBJ2-5, with 8 bases fitting TRBD2. Germline V gene sequence: CDR1 SGHTA, CDR2 FQGTGA. V lost 5 bases and J lost 4; bases outside the gene matches: 6. The CDR3 is 14 residues long. CDR3 DNA sequence: TGTGCCAGCAGCCCATCAGCGGGAGCAGAGACCCAGTACTTC. Translation: CASSPSAGAETQYF.

V is TRBV28 and J is TRBJ2-7; D is possibly TRBD2 (5 bases). Germline CDR1 MDHEN, CDR2 SYDVKM. The CDR3 spans 14 residues. Trimming cost V 6 bases and J 3 bases, with 15 bases left between them. The CDR3 DNA follows: TGTGCCAGCAGCCCCGTCCCCGGGGTCTACGAGCAGTACTTC. Its protein product is CASSPVPGVYEQYF. The entire variable domain, with the rest obtained from reference TRBV28 and TRBJ2-7, is as follows: DVKVTQSSRYLVKRTGEKVFLECVQDMDHENMFWYRQDPGLGLRLIYFSYDVKMKEKGDIPEGYSVSREKKERFSLILESASTNQTSMYLCASSPVPGVYEQYFGPGTRLTVT.

The sample holds one count of this clone. The chain uses TRBV2 and TRBJ2-1, with 10 bases lining up with TRBD2. The V gene's germline CDR1 is SNHLY and CDR2 FYNNEI. V lost 6 bases to trimming and J lost 10 bases; unmatched junction nucleotides: 9. CDR3 size: 14 residues. The CDR3 protein is CASRSAGGRWEQFF. CDR3 DNA sequence: TGTGCCAGCAGATCAGCGGGAGGGCGATGGGAGCAGTTCTTC.

V gene TRBV10-3 combines with J gene TRBJ2-1; a possible D gene is TRBD2 (6 bases). This CDR3 has 15 amino acids. Trimming pared 10 bases from V and 7 bases from J, leaving 23 bases between. Germline lookup yields CDR1 ENHRY and CDR2 SYGVKD. CDR3 protein: CATGDHGGGGNEQFF. The DNA of the CDR3 is TGTGCCACCGGAGATCACGGGGGAGGTGGGAATGAGCAGTTCTTC.